This entry describes one T cell receptor (beta chain). Its antigen is not known. These data originate in a study of T cells expressing NK-cell markers. As for the study in general: Sorted CD3+CD56+NKG2C+, CD3+CD56+NKG2C- and CD3+CD56-NKG2C+ T-cell subsets were beta-chain profiled. The sequencing cohort of eight donors included seven HCMV-seropositive individuals and one seronegative individual. Regarding the study as a whole: Also leading the CD3+CD56-NKG2C+ fraction in a handful of donors were these clonotypes. The contribution of dominant NKG2C+ clonotypes to CD8+ T cells in about six donors was 1.0-7.0%.

The CDR3 totals 17 residues. Germline V gives CDR1 LNHNV, CDR2 YYDKDF (reference sequence). TCRdb processed the 5' RACE reads again and assigns one entry to each CDR3 protein, with no DNA. Here the sample table reports approximately 22,000 distinct CDR3 sequences. The sample taken for sequencing was blood T cells: a sorted CD56 or NKG2C T cell subset, CD4+ or CD8+ T cells, or bulk PBMC T cells (not recorded which). This receptor was obtained from a man aged 18-69 years in good health. The rearrangement uses TRBV15 and TRBJ1-2; as DNA is missing, the TRBD1 call by TCRdb cannot be tested. The CDR3 sequence is CATSRENPGQGANRYTF.